This is a list of T cell receptor beta chains from one sample in a study of blood T cell repertoires in COVID-19. Assay used: immunoSEQ multiplex PCR; TCRdb lists only in-frame clones, some missing. The profile shows some 110,000 clones, about 89% of them singletons. The material sequenced was peripheral blood. The receptors were sampled from a man aged 40-49 years with acute or convalescent COVID-19. CDR3s leave out the opening cysteine and the closing phenylalanine or tryptophan.

V	J	CDR3
TRBV9	TRBJ1-3	ASSPAGASGNTIY
TRBV27	TRBJ1-1	ASSHVTGRFEAF
TRBV18	TRBJ1-3	ASSPSTGAISGNTIY
TRBV7-2	TRBJ2-1	ASSSPGYNEQF
TRBV3-1/TRBV3-2	TRBJ1-1	ASSQERQNTEAF
TRBV3-1/TRBV3-2	TRBJ1-5	ASSQGHSSNQPQH
TRBV24-1	TRBJ2-7	ATSDLVQVPHEQY
TRBV6-5	TRBJ1-1	ASSSGQGVTEAF
TRBV10-3	TRBJ1-1	AISMDRGDTEAF
TRBV5-1	TRBJ1-2	ASSSTGAGYGYT
TRBV19	TRBJ1-2	ASSVLISQYNYGYT
TRBV6-1	TRBJ1-4	ASSDPGTNEKLF
TRBV12-3/TRBV12-4	TRBJ1-4	ASSGTGALF
TRBV6-5	TRBJ1-2	ASTSAGRGGYT
TRBV12-3/TRBV12-4	TRBJ2-7	ASGRGGYEQY
TRBV11-2	TRBJ2-3	ASSPGLAGGLDTQY
TRBV2	TRBJ1-4	ASSPLRTGSEKLF
TRBV5-6	TRBJ2-7	ASSLSGGRYEQY
TRBV7-2	TRBJ1-4	ASSTTGVGEEKLF
TRBV18	TRBJ1-6	ASSPGTGSNSPLH
TRBV6-6	TRBJ1-2	ASRRTGTSKGYT
TRBV7-2	TRBJ1-2	ASSAPGRFEPNYGYT
TRBV9	TRBJ2-5	ATRPGLAGVETQY
TRBV20-1	TRBJ2-7	SASGPGLDEQY
TRBV6-5	TRBJ1-3	ASSYTGDSGNTIY
TRBV7-8	TRBJ1-6	ASSLVGDGAGRHSPLH
TRBV4-2	TRBJ2-4	ASSQDPVTGTGGNIQY
TRBV2	TRBJ1-1	ASSLQGLTVNTEAF
TRBV7-9	TRBJ2-7	ASSITGVGEQY
TRBV5-8	TRBJ1-1	ASSWGAGGNTEAF
TRBV30	TRBJ2-6	AWRVTNSGANVLT
TRBV30	TRBJ1-2	AWSAQSPTGTYGYT
TRBV30	TRBJ1-5	AWSPGLFGNQPQH
TRBV6-5	TRBJ2-7	ASSTDWQADEQY
TRBV3-1/TRBV3-2	TRBJ1-2	ASSQDPRGAEGYT
TRBV20-1	TRBJ2-2	SASIPGRGANTGELF
TRBV19	TRBJ2-5	ASSITGQETQY
TRBV27	TRBJ2-3	ASSFMRGGDTQY
TRBV5-4	TRBJ1-3	ASSLRSTGVSSGNTIY
TRBV19	TRBJ2-7	AILQGPSYEQY
TRBV6-1	TRBJ2-7	ASGRQIGSYEQY
TRBV7-9	TRBJ1-1	ASSLGGPTEAF
TRBV3-1/TRBV3-2	TRBJ2-1	ASSRDSGGAREQF
TRBV9	TRBJ2-7	ASSVGPRRGEQY
TRBV6-6	TRBJ2-5	ASSYSDRGETQY
TRBV9	TRBJ2-3	ASSVDLSGGGPIDTQY
TRBV2	TRBJ2-5	ASALTVQETQY
TRBV30	TRBJ2-1	AWSVRGSYNEQF
TRBV11-3	TRBJ2-1	ASSLGGRAHSEQF
TRBV3-1/TRBV3-2	TRBJ1-2	ASSQVGTPANYGYT
TRBV29-1	TRBJ2-7	SVSMGDRIRQY
TRBV5-5	TRBJ1-1	ASSLSLYSMNTEAF
TRBV11-2	TRBJ2-7	ASSLASGLYEQY
TRBV30	TRBJ2-5	AWDGTRGQETQY
TRBV15	TRBJ2-1	ATSRGHISYNEQF